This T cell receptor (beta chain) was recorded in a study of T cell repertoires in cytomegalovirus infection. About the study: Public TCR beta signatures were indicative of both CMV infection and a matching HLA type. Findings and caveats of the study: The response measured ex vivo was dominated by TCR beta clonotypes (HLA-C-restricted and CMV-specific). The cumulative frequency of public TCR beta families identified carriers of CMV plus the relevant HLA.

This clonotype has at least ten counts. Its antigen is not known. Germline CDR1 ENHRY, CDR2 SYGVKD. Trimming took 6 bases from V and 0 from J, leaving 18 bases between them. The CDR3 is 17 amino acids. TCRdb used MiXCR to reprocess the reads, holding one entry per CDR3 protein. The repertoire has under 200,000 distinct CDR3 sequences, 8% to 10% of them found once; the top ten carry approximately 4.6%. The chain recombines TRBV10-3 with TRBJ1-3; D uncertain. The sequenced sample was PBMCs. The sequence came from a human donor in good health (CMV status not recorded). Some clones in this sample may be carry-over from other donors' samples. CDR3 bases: TGTGCCATCAGGGGAATTCTACCAAATGTCTCTGGAAACACCATATATTTT. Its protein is CAIRGILPNVSGNTIYF.